This T cell receptor beta chain was found in a study of control samples from healthy donors and cancer patients. Sequencing was performed with immunoSEQ multiplex PCR; in TCRdb, only in-frame clones are kept and a portion is missing. The sample holds around 150,000 clones, about nine tenths seen once. V shed 2 bases and J shed 4 bases, with 14 bases lying between them. CDR3 length: 15 residues. Germline CDR1 and CDR2: SGHDN and FVKESK. Sequenced: blood. This chain uses TRBV14 with TRBJ1-2; D not certain. The sequence was obtained from a man aged 25 to 45 in good health. CDR3 sequence (DNA): TGTGCCAGCAGCCAACCCTGGGGTTCCCTCTATGGCTACACCTTC. It is translated as CASSQPWGSLYGYTF.